These 2 T cell receptor beta chains originate from one sample sequenced in a study of blood T cell repertoires in COVID-19. Libraries were prepared by immunoSEQ multiplex PCR; TCRdb keeps only in-frame clonotypes and omits some of them. The sample comprises approximately 76,000 clones, about 80% of which are singletons, and 35% rests with the top ten. The sequenced sample was peripheral blood. The source of these receptors is a woman in her sixties or seventies with acute or convalescent COVID-19.

The rearrangement links TRBV5-4 to TRBJ2-4; no firm D call. V was shortened by 2 bases and J by 3 bases, with 3 bases between the two germline ends. This CDR3 has 12 amino acids. Germline V gene data show CDR1 as SGHNT and CDR2 as YYREEE (reference sequence). CDR3 in amino acids: CASSFSKNIQYF. The CDR3 region has the DNA TGTGCCAGCAGCTTCAGCAAAAACATTCAGTACTTC.

This clone was counted once. The rearrangement joins TRBV5-6 to TRBJ2-1; 11 positions agree with TRBD2. Germline values: CDR1 SGHDT, CDR2 YYEEEE. The CDR3 runs to 16 residues. V shed 4 bases, J shed 5 bases, and the junction held 8 bases outside the gene matches. CDR3 bases: TGTGCCAGCAGCCCTCTGGGACTAGCGGACAACAATGAGCAGTTCTTC. It encodes CASSPLGLADNNEQFF.